The source of this T cell receptor beta chain is a study of cytomegalovirus exposure and HLA in healthy donors. Points from the study as a whole: In a later analysis, productive TCRs from donors in an Asian-associated ancestry cluster reportedly carried fewer N-insertions than the cohort mean. In vitro, a few CMV-associated chains proved specific for CMV antigens.

Trimming took off 0 bases at V and 1 base at J, with 21 bases between the two ends. Germline assignment: CDR1 MGHRA and CDR2 YSYEKL. The CDR3 totals 19 residues. This clone was counted between two and nine times. No antigen is known for it. Use of 60 Vbeta and 13 Jbeta primers characterized the PCR. TCRdb keeps only in-frame clones here, not all; method: immunoSEQ multiplex PCR. The table shows fewer than 250,000 clones, with around 77% occurring only once. The sample comprised PBMCs. This clonotype originated in a woman younger than 30 in good health and CMV-seronegative. J is TRBJ2-5 and V is TRBV4-1, with D possibly being TRBD1 (6 bases). The CDR3 sequence: CASSQDRGLVGAIQETQYF. The CDR3 region has the DNA TGCGCCAGCAGCCAAGATAGAGGCTTGGTGGGGGCTATCCAAGAGACCCAGTACTTC.